Below, 30 T cell receptor beta chains from the same sample are listed, as sequenced in a study of PD-L1 blockade in urothelial cancer. Indicated time point: peripheral blood 6 weeks after treatment start. Repertoires were generated with immunoSEQ multiplex PCR, while TCRdb's copy carries only in-frame clones and drops some. The sample shows about 76,000 clones, 75% to 95% of them seen only once. The specimen comprised PBMCs, sampled around atezolizumab (anti-PD-L1) treatment. These receptor sequences come from a woman aged 80 or over with urothelial cancer.

The V gene is TRBV7-2, the J gene TRBJ2-5; perhaps TRBD1 as D (9 bases). V was trimmed by 7 bases and J by 9 bases, leaving 21 bases between them. The CDR3 covers 14 residues. Germline CDR1 and CDR2: SGHTA and FQGNSA. CDR3 coding DNA: TGTGCCAGCACGGGGGGGGACAGGGCTAGTGCCCAGTACTTC. This gives the protein CASTGGDRASAQYF.

V is TRBV2 and J is TRBJ1-3; 10 bases fit TRBD1. V lost 4 bases to trimming and J lost 0 bases; unmatched junction nucleotides: 6. Per the germline V gene, CDR1 is SNHLY and CDR2 is FYNNEI. There are 17 residues in the CDR3. The CDR3 protein is CASSGAGQGTSGNTIYF. For the CDR3, the DNA is TGTGCCAGCAGTGGGGCGGGACAGGGGACCTCTGGAAACACCATATATTTT.

The V call is TRBV7-9, the J call TRBJ2-3; D gene uncertain. Germline V gene lookup returns CDR1 SEHNR and CDR2 FQNEAQ (reference sequence). V lost 5 bases and J 7 bases, leaving 4 bases between the germline ends. This CDR3 has 10 amino acids. CDR3 DNA: TGTGCCAGCAGCGAGAATACGCAGTATTTT. Protein: CASSENTQYF. Looking up the rest from reference TRBV7-9 and TRBJ2-3 gives the full variable domain: DTGVSQNPRHKITKRGQNVTFRCDPISEHNRLYWYRQTLGQGPEFLTYFQNEAQLEKSRLLSDRFSAERPKGSFSTLEIQRTEQGDSAMYLCASSENTQYFGPGTRLTVL.

This chain uses TRBV6-4 with TRBJ2-4; 8 positions agree with TRBD1. The CDR3 runs to 13 residues. Trimming at V came to 6 bases and at J to 6 bases, leaving 4 bases not matched to a gene. CDR1 MRHNA and CDR2 SNTAGT come from the germline V gene. DNA for the CDR3: TGTGCCAGCAGCCCCGACAGGGGAAACATTCAGTACTTC. Translation: CASSPDRGNIQYF.

The chain has TRBV5-5 and TRBJ1-1; D may be TRBD1 (6 bases). V dropped 0 bases and J dropped 2 bases, with 11 bases sitting between them. CDR3 length: 15 amino acids. Per the germline V gene, CDR1 is SGHKS and CDR2 is YYEKEE (reference sequence). This CDR3 reads CASSLGDTSNTEAFF. The CDR3 nucleotides read TGTGCCAGCAGCTTGGGGGACACTTCTAACACTGAAGCTTTCTTT.

The chain combines TRBV28 with TRBJ2-2; 8 nucleotides align to TRBD2. CDR1 is MDHEN and CDR2 is SYDVKM in the germline V gene. Trimming at V came to 7 bases and at J to 4 bases, leaving 11 bases not matched to a gene. The CDR3 extends over 16 amino acids. CDR3 amino acids: CASTLIAGISTGELFF. CDR3 nucleotides: TGTGCCAGCACCCTCATAGCGGGAATAAGCACCGGGGAGCTGTTTTTT.

J is TRBJ1-5 and V is TRBV7-2; D not resolved. Germline-derived CDR1 and CDR2 are SGHTA and FQGNSA. The V end lost 2 bases, the J end lost 3 bases, and 5 bases lay between the germline ends. CDR3 length: 13 residues. The CDR3 DNA reads as TGTGCCAGCAGCTTAATAGACAATCAGCCCCAGCATTTT. This codes for CASSLIDNQPQHF.

The chain employs TRBV6-5 and TRBJ1-1; D remains unclear. The CDR3 loop spans 12 amino acids. Trimming left V 4 bases short and J 6 bases short, with 9 bases between. The V gene's germline CDR1 is MNHEY and CDR2 SVGAGI. The CDR3 sequence: CASSFTGSEAFF. The CDR3 coding sequence is TGTGCCAGCAGTTTTACCGGGTCTGAAGCTTTCTTT.

The chain carries TRBV20-1 and TRBJ1-2; D is undetermined. Trimming took 7 bases from V and 8 from J, leaving 11 bases between them. CDR3 size: 10 residues. Germline V gene lookup returns CDR1 DFQATT and CDR2 SNEGSKA (reference sequence). CDR3: CSGLAAGYTF. CDR3 coding DNA: TGCAGTGGTTTAGCCGCGGGCTACACCTTC.

The V call is TRBV9, the J call TRBJ2-5; D call uncertain. CDR3 length: 13 amino acids. From germline, CDR1 is SGDLS and CDR2 YYNGEE. Trimming pared 4 bases from V and 1 base from J, leaving 8 bases between. The CDR3 nucleotides are TGTGCCAGCAGCCCCTTCCTCCAAGAGACCCAGTACTTC. It encodes CASSPFLQETQYF.

The V and J genes are TRBV19 and TRBJ2-1; 8 nucleotides align to TRBD2. CDR3 length: 16 amino acids. The germline V gene has CDR1 LNHDA and CDR2 SQIVND (reference sequence). V gave up 5 bases and J gave up 4 bases; unmatched junction bases: 10. CDR3 nucleotides: TGTGCCAGTAGTTCGCCGGGCGGGAGGCGGTACAATGAGCAGTTCTTC. Translated, it gives CASSSPGGRRYNEQFF.

V is TRBV7-9 and J is TRBJ2-5, with a weak D call TRBD2 (5 bases). Germline V lookup: CDR1 SEHNR, CDR2 FQNEAQ (reference sequence). V gave up 1 base and J gave up 5 bases, with 11 bases separating them. CDR3 length: 14 residues. In DNA form, the CDR3 reads TGTGCCAGCAGCTTAGGGAGCGGCGGGGAGACCCAGTACTTC. Residues: CASSLGSGGETQYF.

The rearrangement uses TRBV11-3 and TRBJ2-1; 8 bases match TRBD1. CDR3 length: 15 amino acids. Germline-derived CDR1 and CDR2 are SGHNT and YENEEA. J was trimmed by 4 bases and V by 4 bases; bases with no gene match: 6. CDR3 in amino acids: CASSSSGGSYNEQFF. CDR3 DNA sequence: TGTGCCAGCAGCTCCTCAGGGGGCAGTTACAATGAGCAGTTCTTC.

The chain is built from TRBV4-2 and TRBJ2-1; the match to TRBD2 covers 14 bases. J was trimmed by 4 bases and V by 4 bases; bases with no gene match: 3. Germline values: CDR1 LGHNA, CDR2 YNFKEQ. The CDR3 is 16 residues long. CDR3 residues: CASSPGTSGSYNEQFF. The DNA of the CDR3 is TGTGCCAGCAGCCCGGGGACTAGCGGGAGTTACAATGAGCAGTTCTTC.

The rearrangement joins TRBV5-1 to TRBJ2-4; D is uncertain. Per germline, CDR1 SGHRS and CDR2 YFSETQ. The CDR3 contains 14 residues. V gave up 4 bases and J gave up 8 bases, with 16 bases separating them. The CDR3 DNA sequence: TGCGCCAGCAGCGTGACTGCTCCCGTCGACATTCAGTACTTC. Translation: CASSVTAPVDIQYF. Full variable domain (rest looked up from reference TRBV5-1 and TRBJ2-4): KAGVTQTPRYLIKTRGQQVTLSCSPISGHRSVSWYQQTPGQGLQFLFEYFSETQRNKGNFPGRFSGRQFSNSRSEMNVSTLELGDSALYLCASSVTAPVDIQYFGAGTRLSVL.

This clone came up once. CDR3 sequence (DNA): TGTGCCAGTAGCCCCCTTTTAGGGGGGGCCTACAATGAGCAGTTCTTC. This gives the protein CASSPLLGGAYNEQFF. The chain is built from TRBV19 and TRBJ2-1; the D gene is possibly TRBD2 (7 bases). This CDR3 has 16 amino acids. Germline lookup yields CDR1 LNHDA and CDR2 SQIVND (reference sequence). V dropped 6 bases and J dropped 2 bases, with 17 bases sitting between them.

This chain connects TRBV19 to TRBJ2-1, with TRBD2 matching over 7 bases. The CDR3 sequence is 14 residues long. Germline trimming cut 9 bases from V and 9 bases from J; bases unmatched to any gene: 14. Germline-derived CDR1 and CDR2 are LNHDA and SQIVND (reference sequence). CDR3 loop: CASRERGVSSEQFF. The DNA of the CDR3 is TGTGCCAGCCGAGAGCGGGGAGTCTCTTCTGAGCAGTTCTTC.

The chain joins TRBV7-9 to TRBJ1-3; D is possibly TRBD1 (5 bases). CDR1 is SEHNR, CDR2 FQNEAQ, per germline (reference sequence). This CDR3 is built from 15 residues. With 2 bases removed from V and 4 bases from J, the gap between germline ends came to 12 bases. CDR3 nucleotide sequence: TGTGCCAGCAGCTTACAGGCAGGGCTCGGAAACACCATATATTTT. Protein: CASSLQAGLGNTIYF.

This clone was detected once. The V call is TRBV6-1, the J call TRBJ1-2; 9 nucleotides match TRBD1. The CDR3 is 14 residues long. CDR1 and CDR2 from the germline V gene are MNHNS and SASEGT. The V segment lost 7 bases and the J segment 5 bases; nucleotides outside the gene matches: 8. As DNA, the CDR3 is TGTGCCAGCAAACAGAGACAGGGGGAATATGGCTACACCTTC. It specifies CASKQRQGEYGYTF.

This clone was recorded once. The chain joins TRBV28 to TRBJ2-1, with TRBD2 matching 10 bases. This CDR3 comprises 15 residues. Looked up from germline, CDR1 is MDHEN and CDR2 is SYDVKM. V lost 6 bases to trimming and J lost 1 base; unmatched junction nucleotides: 3. The CDR3 DNA is TGTGCCAGCAGCTTAGCGGGAGGTTCCTACAATGAGCAGTTCTTC. Residues: CASSLAGGSYNEQFF.

The genes are TRBV9 and TRBJ1-3; no reliable D call. The V end was cut by 7 bases, the J end by 9 bases, with 17 bases between. The CDR3 consists of 13 residues. CDR1 is SGDLS, CDR2 YYNGEE, per germline. CDR3 sequence: CASGEPRGGTIYF. The DNA of the CDR3 is TGTGCCAGCGGGGAACCCCGCGGAGGCACCATATATTTT.

The chain uses TRBV5-1 and TRBJ2-1, with 12 bases lining up with TRBD1. From germline, CDR1 is SGHRS and CDR2 YFSETQ. The CDR3 is 19 residues long. The J segment lost 0 bases and the V segment lost 2 bases, leaving 9 bases of the junction unmatched. The CDR3, as DNA: TGCGCCAGCAGCTTATCCGGGACAGGGGGCTACGGCTCCTACAATGAGCAGTTCTTC. Amino acid sequence: CASSLSGTGGYGSYNEQFF.

The chain employs TRBV6-5 and TRBJ2-7, with D tentatively TRBD1 (5 bases). CDR3 length: 14 residues. Trimming stripped 5 bases from V and 2 bases from J, with 13 bases between. Germline CDR1 MNHEY, CDR2 SVGAGI. The CDR3 region is CASSPRQQTYEQYF. As DNA, the CDR3 is TGTGCCAGCAGTCCTCGACAGCAGACCTACGAGCAGTACTTC.

The rearrangement uses TRBV6-1 and TRBJ1-2; D possibly corresponds to TRBD1 (6 bases). In germline, CDR1 is MNHNS, CDR2 SASEGT. Between the trimmed V and J ends, which lost 4 bases and 6 bases, there was a span of 18 bases. The CDR3 totals 15 residues. The CDR3 DNA is TGTGCCAGCAGTGCCCGACGGGACATCACGAATGGCTACACCTTC. Translating it yields CASSARRDITNGYTF.

V usage is TRBV2 and J usage is TRBJ2-7; no firm D call. Trimming left V 7 bases short and J 3 bases short, with 7 bases between. Germline V lookup: CDR1 SNHLY, CDR2 FYNNEI. This CDR3 comprises 11 residues. The CDR3 DNA is TGTGCCAGCATGCGTAGCTACGAGCAGTACTTC. Translation gives CASMRSYEQYF.

The V call is TRBV2, the J call TRBJ2-1; 8 bases map to TRBD2. The CDR3 spans 14 residues. Germline V gene data show CDR1 as SNHLY and CDR2 as FYNNEI. V trimming: 8 bases; J trimming: 2 bases; junction bases outside the gene matches: 5. The CDR3 sequence is CASYPGLAYNEQFF. CDR3 nucleotides: TGTGCCAGCTACCCGGGACTAGCCTACAATGAGCAGTTCTTC.

CDR3 region: CASSLGLEGYEQYF. The DNA of the CDR3 is TGTGCCAGCAGCCTAGGACTAGAGGGCTACGAGCAGTACTTC. The rearrangement joins TRBV6-5 to TRBJ2-7; 7 nucleotides match TRBD2. The germline V gene encodes CDR1 MNHEY and CDR2 SVGAGI. The ends lost 6 bases at V and 3 bases at J; junction bases unmatched: 8. The CDR3 contains 14 residues.

This chain links TRBV7-2 with TRBJ2-3, with 10 bases matching TRBD2. The CDR3 totals 16 residues. Germline trimming cut 5 bases from V and 0 bases from J; bases unmatched to any gene: 5. Germline V CDR1 and CDR2: SGHTA, FQGNSA. The CDR3 nucleotides are TGTGCCAGCAGCCCCACTAGCGGGGCCAGCACAGATACGCAGTATTTT. It codes for CASSPTSGASTDTQYF.

This clone was seen just once. The genes are TRBV14 and TRBJ1-4; 8 bases are a match to TRBD1. J lost 8 bases, V lost 3 bases, and 5 bases had no gene match. There are 14 residues in the CDR3. In germline, CDR1 is SGHDN, CDR2 FVKESK. CDR3 nucleotide sequence: TGTGCCAGCAGCCAGAGGACAGGGAGAGAAAAACTGTTTTTT. As protein: CASSQRTGREKLFF.

The gene calls are TRBV25-1 and TRBJ2-5; TRBD1 aligns across 7 bases. In germline, CDR1 is MGHDK, CDR2 SYGVNS. CDR3 length: 15 amino acids. V was clipped by 4 bases and J by 2 bases; unmatched bases: 7. The CDR3 DNA follows: TGTGCCAGCAGTGCGACAGGGTATGGGCAAGAGACCCAGTACTTC. Its protein product is CASSATGYGQETQYF.